Listed below are T cell receptor beta chains from one sample, sequenced in a study of T cell responses to AZD1222 COVID-19 vaccine. Profiling relied on immunoSEQ multiplex PCR, and the TCRdb table lists in-frame clones only, not all of them. This table holds 180,000 or so clones, 85% to 95% found once. Sequences were derived from peripheral blood, sampled 28 days after the second dose of the MenACWY control vaccine. Source of these receptors: an adult who received the MenACWY meningococcal vaccine as a control. The CDR3 runs from the conserved cysteine through the conserved F or W. Fields, in order: D gene, clone size, J gene, V gene, CDR3 protein, CDR3 DNA. D genes are given only for firm matches. Expanded clones are given a class, and other clones once, few, many or no size at all.

D: TRBD1; size: .; J: TRBJ2-1; V: TRBV28; CDR3: CASTSGQGLNNEQFF; DNA: TGTGCCAGCACCTCGGGACAGGGCTTAAACAATGAGCAGTTCTTC
D: .; size: .; J: TRBJ2-1; V: TRBV2; CDR3: CASGEDNEQFF; DNA: TGTGCCAGCGGGGAGGACAATGAGCAGTTCTTC
D: TRBD2; size: .; J: TRBJ2-1; V: TRBV5-1; CDR3: CASGLAGGYNEQFF; DNA: TGCGCCAGCGGACTAGCGGGGGGATACAATGAGCAGTTCTTC
D: .; size: .; J: TRBJ1-5; V: TRBV6-1; CDR3: CASSERNPNQPQHF; DNA: TGTGCCAGCAGTGAACGGAACCCGAATCAGCCCCAGCATTTT
D: TRBD1; size: .; J: TRBJ1-5; V: TRBV18; CDR3: CASSTAGQGFNQPQHF; DNA: TGTGCCAGCTCAACCGCGGGACAGGGGTTCAATCAGCCCCAGCATTTT
D: .; size: .; J: TRBJ1-2; V: TRBV7-8; CDR3: CASSLALGARGYGYTF; DNA: TGTGCCAGCAGCTTAGCTTTGGGGGCGCGGGGCTATGGCTACACCTTC
D: .; size: .; J: TRBJ1-1; V: TRBV3-1/TRBV3-2; CDR3: CASTAVPGTEAFF; DNA: TGTGCCAGCACCGCCGTCCCGGGAACTGAAGCTTTCTTT
D: .; size: .; J: TRBJ2-7; V: TRBV7-2; CDR3: CASSLGATYEQYF; DNA: TGTGCCAGCAGCTTAGGTGCTACCTACGAGCAGTACTTC
D: .; size: .; J: TRBJ1-6; V: TRBV27; CDR3: CASRVGGASYNSPLHF; DNA: TGTGCCAGCAGGGTAGGAGGGGCCTCCTATAATTCACCCCTCCACTTT
D: TRBD2; size: .; J: TRBJ2-7; V: TRBV30; CDR3: CAWRGTSGHEQYF; DNA: TGTGCCTGGAGGGGGACTAGCGGGCACGAGCAGTACTTC
D: .; size: .; J: TRBJ1-4; V: TRBV7-2; CDR3: CASSLVVSPNEKLFF; DNA: TGTGCCAGCAGCTTAGTGGTCAGCCCTAATGAAAAACTGTTTTTT
D: TRBD1; size: .; J: TRBJ1-6; V: TRBV4-1; CDR3: CASKVGQGSSPLHF; DNA: TGCGCCAGCAAGGTTGGACAGGGGTCATCACCCCTCCACTTT
D: TRBD2; size: .; J: TRBJ2-3; V: TRBV9; CDR3: CASSVAGLGTDTQYF; DNA: TGTGCCAGCAGCGTTGCGGGACTAGGGACAGATACGCAGTATTTT
D: .; size: .; J: TRBJ1-1; V: TRBV3-1/TRBV3-2; CDR3: CASSQGHSGDTEAFF; DNA: TGTGCCAGCAGCCAAGGACACTCCGGGGACACTGAAGCTTTCTTT
D: TRBD1; size: .; J: TRBJ2-5; V: TRBV2; CDR3: CASRTGTGGMRETQYF; DNA: TGTGCCAGCAGGACCGGGACAGGGGGAATGCGAGAGACCCAGTACTTC
D: .; size: .; J: TRBJ2-2; V: TRBV11-2; CDR3: CASSAGQLNTGELFF; DNA: TGTGCCAGCAGCGCGGGCCAATTGAACACCGGGGAGCTGTTTTTT
D: TRBD1; size: .; J: TRBJ1-5; V: TRBV7-9; CDR3: CASSLDRGPGNQPQHF; DNA: TGTGCCAGCAGCTTAGACAGGGGGCCCGGCAATCAGCCCCAGCATTTT
D: .; size: .; J: TRBJ2-7; V: TRBV5-6; CDR3: CASSWISGRNEQYF; DNA: TGTGCCAGCAGCTGGATCTCGGGGCGGAACGAGCAGTACTTC
D: .; size: .; J: TRBJ2-1; V: TRBV24-1; CDR3: CATSGSGIPYNEQFF; DNA: TGTGCCACCAGTGGTTCAGGGATCCCCTACAATGAGCAGTTCTTC
D: .; size: .; J: TRBJ1-5; V: TRBV7-2; CDR3: CASSLGYVNQPQHF; DNA: TGTGCCAGCAGCTTAGGGTATGTCAATCAGCCCCAGCATTTT
D: TRBD1; size: .; J: TRBJ2-5; V: TRBV7-9; CDR3: CASSLGTGGVGQETQYF; DNA: TGTGCCAGCAGCTTAGGGACAGGGGGCGTTGGACAAGAGACCCAGTACTTC
D: TRBD1; size: .; J: TRBJ1-1; V: TRBV5-5; CDR3: CASSFYPGQRTSNTEAFF; DNA: TGTGCCAGCAGCTTCTACCCGGGACAGCGAACTTCGAACACTGAAGCTTTCTTT
D: TRBD1; size: .; J: TRBJ1-2; V: TRBV7-2; CDR3: CASSTGQGAWGYTF; DNA: TGTGCCAGCAGCACAGGACAGGGGGCCTGGGGCTACACCTTC
D: .; size: .; J: TRBJ1-1; V: TRBV6-2/TRBV6-3; CDR3: CASSYSTPTEAFF; DNA: TGTGCCAGCAGTTACTCGACTCCCACTGAAGCTTTCTTT
D: .; size: .; J: TRBJ1-3; V: TRBV5-1; CDR3: CASSLDGGGGNTIYF; DNA: TGCGCCAGCAGCTTGGATGGGGGAGGTGGAAACACCATATATTTT
D: TRBD1; size: .; J: TRBJ2-3; V: TRBV18; CDR3: CASLQGARTDTQYF; DNA: TGTGCCAGCCTACAGGGGGCGCGCACAGATACGCAGTATTTT
D: .; size: .; J: TRBJ1-4; V: TRBV5-1; CDR3: CASSPEPGHGEKLFF; DNA: TGCGCCAGCAGCCCGGAACCGGGACATGGGGAAAAACTGTTTTTT
D: .; size: .; J: TRBJ1-3; V: TRBV9; CDR3: CASSATGQLRSGNTIYF; DNA: TGTGCCAGCAGCGCCACGGGTCAGTTACGCTCTGGAAACACCATATATTTT
D: .; size: .; J: TRBJ1-3; V: TRBV25-1; CDR3: CASREWGSGNTIYF; DNA: TGTGCCAGCCGAGAGTGGGGCTCTGGAAACACCATATATTTT
D: TRBD1; size: .; J: TRBJ1-1; V: TRBV30; CDR3: CAWSRQGSTEAFF; DNA: TGTGCCTGGAGTCGACAGGGTTCCACTGAAGCTTTCTTT
D: TRBD2; size: .; J: TRBJ2-5; V: TRBV3-1/TRBV3-2; CDR3: CASSQSLAGGETQYF; DNA: TGTGCCAGCAGCCAGAGCTTAGCGGGGGGGGAGACCCAGTACTTC
D: TRBD2; size: .; J: TRBJ2-3; V: TRBV6-1; CDR3: CASRERGSGGHGTQYF; DNA: TGTGCCAGCAGAGAACGTGGTAGCGGGGGGCATGGAACGCAGTATTTT
D: .; size: .; J: TRBJ1-3; V: TRBV3-1/TRBV3-2; CDR3: CASSAPGEGNSGNTIYF; DNA: TGTGCCAGCAGCGCACCCGGGGAAGGGAACTCTGGAAACACCATATATTTT
D: TRBD1; size: .; J: TRBJ1-6; V: TRBV10-3; CDR3: CAISESIRVTGVHSPLHF; DNA: TGTGCCATCAGTGAGTCCATTAGGGTGACAGGGGTTCATTCACCCCTCCACTTT
D: TRBD1; size: .; J: TRBJ1-1; V: TRBV7-9; CDR3: CASSSGTGTTEAFF; DNA: TGTGCCAGCAGCTCCGGGACAGGGACCACTGAAGCTTTCTTT
D: .; size: .; J: TRBJ1-2; V: TRBV28; CDR3: CASTLGGAKGYTF; DNA: TGTGCCAGCACCTTGGGGGGGGCAAAGGGCTACACCTTC
D: .; size: .; J: TRBJ1-4; V: TRBV27; CDR3: CASTALGKTNEKLFF; DNA: TGTGCCAGCACCGCCCTTGGGAAAACTAATGAAAAACTGTTTTTT
D: .; size: few; J: TRBJ2-7; V: TRBV5-4; CDR3: CASSRNSYEQYF; DNA: TGTGCCAGCAGCCGTAACTCCTACGAGCAGTACTTC
D: .; size: .; J: TRBJ1-2; V: TRBV5-5; CDR3: CASSLDDRNYGYTF; DNA: TGTGCCAGCAGCTTGGATGACAGGAACTATGGCTACACCTTC
D: TRBD1; size: .; J: TRBJ2-3; V: TRBV5-1; CDR3: CASSPRTGGWGSDTQYF; DNA: TGCGCCAGCAGCCCGCGGACAGGGGGTTGGGGATCGGATACGCAGTATTTT
D: .; size: .; J: TRBJ1-2; V: TRBV30; CDR3: CAWSVLYYGYTF; DNA: TGTGCCTGGAGTGTACTTTACTATGGCTACACCTTC
D: TRBD2; size: .; J: TRBJ2-5; V: TRBV7-3; CDR3: CASSPTPTSGGETQYF; DNA: TGTGCCAGCAGCCCCACCCCTACTAGCGGGGGAGAGACCCAGTACTTC
D: TRBD1; size: .; J: TRBJ1-2; V: TRBV4-1; CDR3: CASSPQAGTAYGYTF; DNA: TGCGCCAGCAGCCCGCAGGCCGGGACAGCCTATGGCTACACCTTC
D: .; size: .; J: TRBJ1-2; V: TRBV4-2; CDR3: CASSQPPGGGLGYTF; DNA: TGTGCCAGCAGCCAACCACCGGGGGGGGGACTTGGCTACACCTTC
D: .; size: .; J: TRBJ1-3; V: TRBV28; CDR3: CASSLGRRNTIYF; DNA: TGTGCCAGCAGTTTAGGCAGGAGAAACACCATATATTTT
D: .; size: .; J: TRBJ1-3; V: TRBV4-2; CDR3: CASSQESGNTIYF; DNA: TGTGCCAGCAGCCAAGAGTCCGGAAACACCATATATTTT
D: .; size: once; J: TRBJ1-2; V: TRBV4-2; CDR3: CASSPAGGGNYGYTF; DNA: TGTGCCAGCAGCCCAGCCGGGGGGGGTAACTATGGCTACACCTTC
D: .; size: .; J: TRBJ1-3; V: TRBV7-2; CDR3: CASSLASSGGNTIYF; DNA: TGTGCCAGCAGCCTAGCCTCCTCTGGCGGAAACACCATATATTTT
D: .; size: .; J: TRBJ2-1; V: TRBV30; CDR3: CAWSAGNYNEQFF; DNA: TGTGCCTGGTCTGCGGGGAACTACAATGAGCAGTTCTTC
D: TRBD1; size: .; J: TRBJ1-2; V: TRBV29-1; CDR3: CSALQGARGAYGYTF; DNA: TGCAGCGCTTTACAGGGGGCGAGGGGGGCTTATGGCTACACCTTC
D: TRBD1; size: .; J: TRBJ1-2; V: TRBV3-1/TRBV3-2; CDR3: CASSPPGQVAGYTF; DNA: TGTGCCAGCAGCCCACCTGGACAGGTAGCTGGCTACACCTTC
D: .; size: .; J: TRBJ2-1; V: TRBV30; CDR3: CAWSVGRGARRNEQFF; DNA: TGTGCCTGGAGTGTGGGACGGGGGGCAAGGCGGAATGAGCAGTTCTTC